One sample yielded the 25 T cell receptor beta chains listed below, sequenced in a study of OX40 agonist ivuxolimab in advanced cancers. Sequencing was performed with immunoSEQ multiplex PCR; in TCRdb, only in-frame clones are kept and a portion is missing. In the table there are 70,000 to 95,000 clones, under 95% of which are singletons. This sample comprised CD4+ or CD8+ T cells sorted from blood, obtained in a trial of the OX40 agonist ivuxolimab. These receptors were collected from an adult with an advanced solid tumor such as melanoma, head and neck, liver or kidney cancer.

Here the CDR3 DNA reads TGTGCCAGCAGCTTCACAGATACGCAGTATTTT. Translated: CASSFTDTQYF. The V call is TRBV11-2, the J call TRBJ2-3; no definite D call. The CDR3 length is 11 residues. Germline-derived CDR1 and CDR2 are SGHAT and FQNNGV. Trimming removed 3 bases from V and 2 bases from J, with 0 bases in between.

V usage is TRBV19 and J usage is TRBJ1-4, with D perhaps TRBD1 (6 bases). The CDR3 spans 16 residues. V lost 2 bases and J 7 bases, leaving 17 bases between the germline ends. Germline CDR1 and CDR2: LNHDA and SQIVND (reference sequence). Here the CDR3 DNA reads TGTGCCAGTAGTATATCTACCGGGACATCCTTTGAAAAACTGTTTTTT. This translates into CASSISTGTSFEKLFF.

CDR3 residues: CATSSLGTGLSPLHF. The DNA of the CDR3 is TGTGCCACCAGCAGTCTCGGGACAGGGCTTTCACCCCTCCACTTT. This sequence joins TRBV15 and TRBJ1-6; 9 bases are shared with TRBD1. V was clipped by 3 bases and J by 9 bases; unmatched bases: 6. CDR1 is LNHNV, CDR2 YYDKDF, per germline (reference sequence). CDR3 length: 15 amino acids.

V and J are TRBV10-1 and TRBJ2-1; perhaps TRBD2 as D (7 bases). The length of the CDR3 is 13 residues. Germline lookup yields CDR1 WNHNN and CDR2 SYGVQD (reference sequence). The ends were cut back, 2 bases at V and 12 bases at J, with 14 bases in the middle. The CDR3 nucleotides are TGCGCCAGCAGTGAGCCGGGCGGGGGCGCGCAGTTCTTC. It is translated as CASSEPGGGAQFF.

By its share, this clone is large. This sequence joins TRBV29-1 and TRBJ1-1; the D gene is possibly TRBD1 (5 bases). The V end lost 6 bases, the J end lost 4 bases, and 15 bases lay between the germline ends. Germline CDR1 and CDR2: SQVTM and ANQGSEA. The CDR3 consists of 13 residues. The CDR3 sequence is CSVQGRATTEAFF. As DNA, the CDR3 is TGCAGCGTCCAGGGCCGGGCAACCACTGAAGCTTTCTTT.

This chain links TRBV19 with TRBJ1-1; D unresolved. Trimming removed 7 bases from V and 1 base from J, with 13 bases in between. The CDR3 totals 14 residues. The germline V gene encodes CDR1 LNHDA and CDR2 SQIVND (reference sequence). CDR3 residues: CASILEGRNTEAFF. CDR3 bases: TGTGCCAGTATCTTGGAGGGCAGGAACACTGAAGCTTTCTTT. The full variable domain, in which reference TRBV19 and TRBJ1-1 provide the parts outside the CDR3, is DGGITQSPKYLFRKEGQNVTLSCEQNLNHDAMYWYRQDPGQGLRLIYYSQIVNDFQKGDIAEGYSVSREKKESFPLTVTSAQKNPTAFYLCASILEGRNTEAFFGQGTRLTVV.

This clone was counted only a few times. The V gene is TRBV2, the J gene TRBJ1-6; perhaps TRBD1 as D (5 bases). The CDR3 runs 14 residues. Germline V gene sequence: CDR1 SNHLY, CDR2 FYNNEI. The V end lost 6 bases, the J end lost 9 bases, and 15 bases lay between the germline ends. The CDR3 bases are TGTGCCAGCAGGGGACTCAGTTCAGGTTCACCCCTCCACTTT. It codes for CASRGLSSGSPLHF.

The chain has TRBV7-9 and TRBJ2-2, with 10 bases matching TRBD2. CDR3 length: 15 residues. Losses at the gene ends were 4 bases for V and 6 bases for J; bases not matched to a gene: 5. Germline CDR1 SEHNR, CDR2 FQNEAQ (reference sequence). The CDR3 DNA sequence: TGTGCCAGCAGCTCCACTAGCGGGATATCCGGGGAGCTGTTTTTT. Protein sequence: CASSSTSGISGELFF.

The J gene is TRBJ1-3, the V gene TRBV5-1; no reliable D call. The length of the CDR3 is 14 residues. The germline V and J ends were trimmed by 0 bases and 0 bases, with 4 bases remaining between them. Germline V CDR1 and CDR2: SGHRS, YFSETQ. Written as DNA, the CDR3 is TGCGCCAGCAGCTTGGTAGCCTCTGGAAACACCATATATTTT. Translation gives CASSLVASGNTIYF.

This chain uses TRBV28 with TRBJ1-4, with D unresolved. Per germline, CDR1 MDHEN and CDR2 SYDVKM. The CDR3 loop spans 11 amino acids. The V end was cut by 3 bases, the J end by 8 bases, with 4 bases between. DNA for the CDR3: TGTGCCAGCAGTTTTGGGGAAAAACTGTTTTTT. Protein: CASSFGEKLFF. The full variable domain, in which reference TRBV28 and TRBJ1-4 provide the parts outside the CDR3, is DVKVTQSSRYLVKRTGEKVFLECVQDMDHENMFWYRQDPGLGLRLIYFSYDVKMKEKGDIPEGYSVSREKKERFSLILESASTNQTSMYLCASSFGEKLFFGSGTQLSVL.

CDR3 in DNA: TGTGCCAGCAGCTTAGTGTCTGGGGGCAGAACAGATACGCAGTATTTT. It translates to CASSLVSGGRTDTQYF. V is TRBV11-2 and J is TRBJ2-3; weak D call: TRBD1 (6 bases). Between the trimmed V and J ends, which lost 1 base and 3 bases, there was a span of 14 bases. Germline CDR1 and CDR2: SGHAT and FQNNGV. There are 16 residues in the CDR3.

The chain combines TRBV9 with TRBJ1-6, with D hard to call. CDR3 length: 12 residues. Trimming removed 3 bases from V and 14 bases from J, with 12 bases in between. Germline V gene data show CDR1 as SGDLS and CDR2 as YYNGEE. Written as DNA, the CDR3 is TGTGCCAGCAGCGGGACGGATTGGTCCCTCCACTTT. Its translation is CASSGTDWSLHF.

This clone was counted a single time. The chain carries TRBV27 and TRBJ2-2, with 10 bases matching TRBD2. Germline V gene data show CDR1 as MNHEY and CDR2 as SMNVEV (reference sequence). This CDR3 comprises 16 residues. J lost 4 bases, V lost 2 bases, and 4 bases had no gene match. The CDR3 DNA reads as TGTGCCAGCAGTTTACTTGCTAGCGGGGGCACCGGGGAGCTGTTTTTT. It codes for CASSLLASGGTGELFF.

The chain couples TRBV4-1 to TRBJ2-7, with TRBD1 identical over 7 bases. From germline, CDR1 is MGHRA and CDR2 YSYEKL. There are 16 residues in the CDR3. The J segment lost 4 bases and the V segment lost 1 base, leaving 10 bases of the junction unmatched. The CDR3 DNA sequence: TGCGCCAGCAGCCAAGGTATGGCAGGGGGTATTTACGAGCAGTACTTC. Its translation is CASSQGMAGGIYEQYF.

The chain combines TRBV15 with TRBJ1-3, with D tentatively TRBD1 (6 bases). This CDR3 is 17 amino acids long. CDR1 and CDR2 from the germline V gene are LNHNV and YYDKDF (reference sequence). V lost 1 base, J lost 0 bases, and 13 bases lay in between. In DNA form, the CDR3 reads TGTGCCACCAGCAGAGCCCGGGACACCTACTCTGGAAACACCATATATTTT. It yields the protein CATSRARDTYSGNTIYF. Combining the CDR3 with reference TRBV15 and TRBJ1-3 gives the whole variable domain DAMVIQNPRYQVTQFGKPVTLSCSQTLNHNVMYWYQQKSSQAPKLLFHYYDKDFNNEADTPDNFQSRRPNTSFCFLDIRSPGLGDTAMYLCATSRARDTYSGNTIYFGEGSWLTVV.

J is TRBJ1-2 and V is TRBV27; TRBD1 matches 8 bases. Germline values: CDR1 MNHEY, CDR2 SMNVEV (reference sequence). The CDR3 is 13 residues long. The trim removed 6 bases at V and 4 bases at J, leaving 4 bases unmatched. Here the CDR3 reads CASSYGQGYGYTF. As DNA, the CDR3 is TGTGCCAGCAGCTACGGACAGGGCTATGGCTACACCTTC.

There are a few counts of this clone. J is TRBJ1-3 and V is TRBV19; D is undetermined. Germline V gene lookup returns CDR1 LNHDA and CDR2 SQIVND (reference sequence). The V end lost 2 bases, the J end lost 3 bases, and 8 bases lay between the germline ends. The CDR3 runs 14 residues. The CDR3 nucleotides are TGTGCCAGTAGTATAAACGGCCGTGGAAACACCATATATTTT. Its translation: CASSINGRGNTIYF.

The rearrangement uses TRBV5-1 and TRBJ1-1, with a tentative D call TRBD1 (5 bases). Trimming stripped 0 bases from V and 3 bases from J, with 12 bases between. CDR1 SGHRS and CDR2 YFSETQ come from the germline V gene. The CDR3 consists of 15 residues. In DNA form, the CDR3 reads TGCGCCAGCAGCTTGGGGGGCCGCGGCTACACTGAAGCTTTCTTT. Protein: CASSLGGRGYTEAFF.

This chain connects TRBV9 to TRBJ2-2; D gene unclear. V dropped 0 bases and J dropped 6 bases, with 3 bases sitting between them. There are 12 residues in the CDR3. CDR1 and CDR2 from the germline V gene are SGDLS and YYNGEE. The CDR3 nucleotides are TGTGCCAGCAGCGTAGACGCCGGGGAGCTGTTTTTT. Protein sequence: CASSVDAGELFF.

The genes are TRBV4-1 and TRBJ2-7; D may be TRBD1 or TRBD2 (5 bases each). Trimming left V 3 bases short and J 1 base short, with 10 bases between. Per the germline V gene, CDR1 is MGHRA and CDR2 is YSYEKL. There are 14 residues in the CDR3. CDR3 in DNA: TGCGCCAGCAGCCACACGGGACGGTCCTACGAGCAGTACTTC. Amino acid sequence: CASSHTGRSYEQYF.

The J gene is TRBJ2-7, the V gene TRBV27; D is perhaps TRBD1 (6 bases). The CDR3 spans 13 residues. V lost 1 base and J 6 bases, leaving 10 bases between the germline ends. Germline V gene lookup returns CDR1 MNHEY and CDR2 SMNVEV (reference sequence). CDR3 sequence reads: CASSLLGRGEQYF. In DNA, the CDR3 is TGTGCCAGCAGTTTATTGGGCAGGGGCGAGCAGTACTTC.

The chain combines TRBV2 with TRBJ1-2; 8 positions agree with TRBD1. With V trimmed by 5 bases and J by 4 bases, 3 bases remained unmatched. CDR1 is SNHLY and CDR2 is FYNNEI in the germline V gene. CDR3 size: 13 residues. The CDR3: CASSPGQVYGYTF. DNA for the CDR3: TGTGCCAGCAGTCCGGGACAGGTCTATGGCTACACCTTC. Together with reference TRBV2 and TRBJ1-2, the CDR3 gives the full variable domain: EPEVTQTPSHQVTQMGQEVILRCVPISNHLYFYWYRQILGQKVEFLVSFYNNEISEKSEIFDDQFSVERPDGSNFTLKIRSTKLEDSAMYFCASSPGQVYGYTFGSGTRLTVV.

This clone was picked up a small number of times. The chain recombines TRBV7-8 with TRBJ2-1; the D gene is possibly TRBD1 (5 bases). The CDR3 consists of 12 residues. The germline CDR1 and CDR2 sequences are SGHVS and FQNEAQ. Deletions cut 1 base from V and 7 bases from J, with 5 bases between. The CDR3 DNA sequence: TGTGCCAGCAGCTTAGGGACAAATGAGCAGTTCTTC. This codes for CASSLGTNEQFF.

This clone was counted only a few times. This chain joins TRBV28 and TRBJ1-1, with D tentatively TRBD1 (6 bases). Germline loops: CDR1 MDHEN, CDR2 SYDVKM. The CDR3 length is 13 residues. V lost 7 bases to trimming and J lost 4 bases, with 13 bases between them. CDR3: CASTPGGLTEAFF. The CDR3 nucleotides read TGTGCCAGCACCCCCGGGGGGCTCACTGAAGCTTTCTTT.

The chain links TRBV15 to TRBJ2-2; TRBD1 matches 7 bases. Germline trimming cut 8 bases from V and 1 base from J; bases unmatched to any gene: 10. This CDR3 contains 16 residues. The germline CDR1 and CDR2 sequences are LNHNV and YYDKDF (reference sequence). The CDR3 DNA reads TGTGCCACCGGTAATACTAGGGGGCAGAACACCGGGGAGCTGTTTTTT. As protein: CATGNTRGQNTGELFF.